This T cell receptor beta chain was sequenced for a study of T cell responses to AZD1222 COVID-19 vaccine. To note about this clone: Its antigen remains unidentified.

The CDR3 runs 14 residues. From germline, CDR1 is LNHDA and CDR2 SQIVND (reference sequence). V was cut by 6 bases and J by 4 bases, with 15 bases left in between. The repertoire was sequenced with immunoSEQ multiplex PCR; TCRdb's copy has only in-frame clones and lacks some. The table lists roughly 99,000 clones, roughly nine tenths of them singletons, with roughly 8% in the top ten. The study's findings and limits: An increase in Spike-specific TCR breadth and depth was observed after two AZD1222 doses. The donor cohort was predominantly white British with a female majority, and clonal diversity may have been underestimated.

The specimen was peripheral blood, collected 28 days after the second AZD1222 dose. This TCR was recovered from an adult who received the AZD1222 COVID-19 vaccine. The V gene is TRBV19, the J gene TRBJ1-2; D is perhaps TRBD1 (5 bases). CDR3 DNA sequence: TGTGCCAGTAGCCCTGTGGGGCGGTTCTATGGCTACACCTTC. It encodes CASSPVGRFYGYTF.